This T cell receptor (beta chain) comes out of a study of T-cell reconstitution after alpha-beta-depleted transplantation in children (dated by TCRdb to about 2016). Background for the entire study: Using TCR repertoire profiling, the study followed T-cell immune reconstitution in a quantitative way in children after TCRalphabeta/CD19-depleted allogeneic hematopoietic cell transplantation. Study-level results and caveats: The high TCRbeta diversity at day 60 in some patients was ascribed to recipient T cells and intrathymic progenitors that had survived conditioning. The apparently early alphabetaT-cell count recovery about two months after transplant was reportedly dependent on only several hundred rapidly expanded clones derived from non-depleted graft cells. The frequencies of hyperexpanded clones fell over the following months, and after one year, T-cell counts and TCRbeta diversity were mostly attributed to newly produced T cells.

What this sample's treatment or condition label stands for: allogeneic hematopoietic cell transplantation with graft depleted of TCRalphabeta T cells and CD19 B cells. The transplant recipients were children given TCRalphabeta/CD19-depleted allogeneic hematopoietic cell grafts. Library generation was performed with PCR. The data were produced on an Illumina HiSeq 2500. TCR libraries were prepared with molecular barcoding, using unique molecular identifiers to normalize TCRbeta repertoire quantification. In TCRdb, the public reads were trimmed at Q25 with fastp and aligned with MiXCR, with productive beta chains retained. Merged by CDR3 protein, the rows form single entries marked with the most common genes and DNA. Present in this sample are roughly 400,000 distinct CDR3 sequences, 43% of which were seen just once. The top ten clones comprise about 30% of the sample. The germline V gene (reference sequence) provides CDR1 DFQATT and CDR2 SNEGSKA. The CDR3 holds 14 amino acids from the cysteine to the phenylalanine. Of all the DNA, just the CDR3 is kept, 42 bases in frame from base 1. Cut back by 4 bases and 1 base, the V and J ends lie 13 bases apart.

Notes on this clonotype: Its antigen remains undetermined. This may be a read error, as it is one base from a much larger clone.

Recombination linked TRBV20-1 to TRBJ1-1; TRBD1 is a possible D gene, resting on 6 matching bases. The source of this sequence is a girl aged 2 to 10 with aplastic anemia, due to receive a stem cell transplant. Material: PBMCs, obtained before TCRalphabeta/CD19-depleted stem cell transplant. The CDR3 reads CSAIVSRGNTEAFF. The bases read TGCAGTGCTATAGTAAGCAGGGGGAACACTGAAGCTTTCTTT.